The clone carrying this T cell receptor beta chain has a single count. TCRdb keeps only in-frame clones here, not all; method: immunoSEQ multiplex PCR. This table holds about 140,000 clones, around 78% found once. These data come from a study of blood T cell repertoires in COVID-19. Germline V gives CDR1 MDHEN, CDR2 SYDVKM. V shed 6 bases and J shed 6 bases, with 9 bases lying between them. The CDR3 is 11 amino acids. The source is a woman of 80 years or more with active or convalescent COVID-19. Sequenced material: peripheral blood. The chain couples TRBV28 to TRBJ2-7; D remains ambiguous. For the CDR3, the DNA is TGTGCCAGCAGCCTATATCGCGAGCAGTACTTC. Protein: CASSLYREQYF.